The 6 T cell receptor beta chains below all came from one sample that was sequenced in a study of shared clonotypes between healthy human individuals. Using immunoSEQ multiplex PCR, the repertoire was profiled, and TCRdb retains in-frame clones only, with some absent. The sample shows about 1.1 million clones, about four fifths of them seen only once. Sequencing used memory CD4+ T cells from PBMCs. The subset here: CD45RA-negative fraction. Receptor source: a man younger than 35 in good health. Some clones in this sample may be carry-over from other donors' samples.

The rearrangement links TRBV5-4 to TRBJ2-7; D uncertain. In germline, CDR1 is SGHNT, CDR2 YYREEE (reference sequence). Trimming pared 4 bases from V and 4 bases from J, leaving 12 bases between. The CDR3 contains 13 residues. The CDR3 protein is CASSPGPLYEQYF. DNA for the CDR3: TGTGCCAGCAGCCCTGGACCTTTATACGAGCAGTACTTC.

This chain uses TRBV5-1 with TRBJ2-2; tentative D call: TRBD1 (6 bases). The CDR3 runs to 17 residues. The germline CDR1 and CDR2 sequences are SGHRS and YFSETQ. The ends were cut back, 4 bases at V and 1 base at J, with 17 bases in the middle. CDR3 residues: CASSPNPTGLNTGELFF. The CDR3 DNA reads TGCGCCAGCAGCCCCAACCCTACAGGGTTGAACACCGGGGAGCTGTTTTTT.

The rearrangement links TRBV6-1 to TRBJ2-7; 7 positions match TRBD1. The CDR3 consists of 13 residues. Trimming took 6 bases from V and 5 from J; bases not matched to a gene: 7. The germline V gene has CDR1 MNHNS and CDR2 SASEGT. Here the CDR3 reads CASRRQGLDEQYF. CDR3 nucleotides: TGTGCCAGCAGGAGACAGGGCTTAGACGAGCAGTACTTC.

The gene calls are TRBV10-3 and TRBJ2-5; 13 bases match TRBD2. CDR1 ENHRY and CDR2 SYGVKD come from the germline V gene. The trim removed 6 bases at V and 3 bases at J, leaving 4 bases unmatched. The CDR3 consists of 15 residues. The CDR3: CAIRQGLAGEETQYF. The CDR3 DNA reads as TGTGCCATCAGACAAGGACTAGCGGGAGAAGAGACCCAGTACTTC.

The V call is TRBV7-8, the J call TRBJ1-2; TRBD1 aligns across 10 bases. V was clipped by 5 bases and J by 6 bases; unmatched bases: 12. This CDR3 has 16 residues. Per the germline V gene, CDR1 is SGHVS and CDR2 is FQNEAQ. CDR3 nucleotide sequence: TGTGCCAGCAGCCCCCGTCTGGGACAGGGGTTTGATGGCTACACCTTC. Residues: CASSPRLGQGFDGYTF.

The chain joins TRBV21-1 to TRBJ2-1; the table's D call TRBD2 went unverified against the DNA. TRBV21-1 is annotated as a pseudogene. CDR3 length: 16 residues. CDR3 amino acids: CASSRYSASGYNEQFF. DNA for the CDR3: TGTGCCAGCAGCAGATACTCAGCTAGCGGCTACAATGAGCAGTTCTTC.